The present entry profiles one T cell receptor beta chain with its context. TCRdb's copy holds only in-frame clones and misses some; the assay was immunoSEQ multiplex PCR. The sample has over 150,000 clones; around 90% are singletons. The sample is drawn from a study of T cell responses to AZD1222 COVID-19 vaccine. The CDR3 has 13 amino acids. V was pared by 5 bases and J by 0 bases, with 7 bases between. Germline CDR1 and CDR2: SEHNR and FQNEAQ (reference sequence). The receptor was isolated from an adult in good health. V gene TRBV7-9 combines with J gene TRBJ1-2; D is unclear. The sequenced sample was peripheral blood, obtained on day 0 of AZD1222 vaccination. CDR3 residues: CASSPLANYGYTF. CDR3 bases: TGTGCCAGCAGCCCCCTCGCTAACTATGGCTACACCTTC. The full variable domain, rest sourced from reference TRBV7-9 and TRBJ1-2, is DTGVSQNPRHKITKRGQNVTFRCDPISEHNRLYWYRQTLGQGPEFLTYFQNEAQLEKSRLLSDRFSAERPKGSFSTLEIQRTEQGDSAMYLCASSPLANYGYTFGSGTRLTVV.